These T cell receptor beta chains were read from a single sample in a study of response to subunit inactivated influenza vaccine. In TCRdb, the RT-PCR reads were re-called with MiXCR into one record per CDR3 protein. The sample carries under 800,000 distinct CDR3 sequences, around 13% recorded once. Material: PBMCs from blood, obtained 14 days before vaccination. The source of these receptors is a man in his fifties or sixties who received an inactivated influenza vaccine. Each CDR3 is given with its conserved first and last residue. The D gene is left open where the match is weak. For some rows the clone size is stated as once, few or many, or as a class when expanded; others skip it.

j_call	d_call	clone_size	v_call	cdr3_aa	cdr3_nt
TRBJ1-1	-	many	TRBV5-5	CASSLGQGGAFF	TGTGCCAGCAGCTTGGGTCAGGGCGGAGCTTTCTTT
TRBJ1-2	-	many	TRBV6-1	CASAPGYGYTF	TGTGCCAGCGCTCCTGGATATGGCTACACCTTC
TRBJ2-1	-	many	TRBV20-1	CSSSSGTYNEQFF	TGCAGTAGTTCGAGCGGTACCTACAATGAGCAGTTCTTC
TRBJ2-5	TRBD1	-	TRBV6-5	CASSFLTGPLREETQYF	TGTGCCAGCAGTTTTCTGACAGGGCCGCTGAGGGAAGAGACCCAGTACTTC
TRBJ2-3	-	many	TRBV10-3	CAISDRGVSTDTQYF	TGTGCCATCAGTGATCGGGGAGTTAGCACAGATACGCAGTATTTT
TRBJ2-7	-	-	TRBV12-3/TRBV12-4	CASRKEGISYEQYF	TGTGCCAGCAGAAAGGAGGGAATCTCCTACGAGCAGTACTTC
TRBJ2-7	-	once	TRBV2	CASSAVAAGGYEQYF	TGTGCCAGCAGTGCAGTCGCCGCCGGCGGCTACGAGCAGTACTTC
TRBJ1-2	-	few	TRBV5-5	CASKMVANYTF	TGTGCCAGCAAAATGGTTGCAAACTACACCTTC
TRBJ2-2	-	-	TRBV5-1	CASESGGGANTGELFF	TGCGCCAGCGAATCCGGAGGAGGGGCGAACACCGGGGAGCTGTTTTTT
TRBJ2-3	-	-	TRBV5-1	CASSLGLREITDTQYF	TGCGCCAGCAGCTTGGGACTCCGGGAAATCACAGATACGCAGTATTTT
TRBJ2-1	-	-	TRBV3-1	CASSLGPVTYNEQFF	TGTGCCAGCAGCCTCGGGCCGGTAACCTACAATGAGCAGTTCTTC
TRBJ1-2	-	few	TRBV9	CASSKSGTTNYGYTF	TGTGCCAGCAGCAAAAGCGGGACAACTAACTATGGCTACACCTTC
TRBJ2-1	-	many	TRBV15	CATSRGGGPYNEQFF	TGTGCCACCAGCAGAGGAGGGGGGCCCTACAATGAGCAGTTCTTC
TRBJ2-3	-	few	TRBV20-1	CSARRQDNTDTQYF	TGCAGTGCTAGAAGGCAGGACAACACAGATACGCAGTATTTT
TRBJ2-1	TRBD2	few	TRBV7-3	CASSPGRRSGRANEQFF	TGTGCCAGCAGCCCGGGGCGGAGGAGCGGGAGGGCCAATGAGCAGTTCTTC
TRBJ2-3	-	few	TRBV20-1	CSASPADTQYF	TGCAGTGCATCACCCGCAGATACGCAGTATTTT
TRBJ1-4	-	-	TRBV7-9	CASSLAVSGNEKLFF	TGTGCCAGCAGCTTAGCTGTGAGCGGTAATGAAAAACTGTTTTTT
TRBJ2-1	-	few	TRBV6-5	CASRFWRSSYNEQFF	TGTGCCAGCCGTTTCTGGCGCAGCTCCTACAATGAGCAGTTCTTC
TRBJ2-7	-	few	TRBV27	CASSSLDTFTYEQYF	TGTGCCAGCAGTTCTCTAGACACATTCACCTACGAGCAGTACTTC
TRBJ1-6	-	few	TRBV29-1	CSVAAGTPNSPLHF	TGCAGCGTTGCTGCGGGGACGCCAAATTCACCCCTCCACTTT
TRBJ2-7	-	few	TRBV29-1	CSGGRTRDEQYF	TGCAGCGGCGGACGAACTCGGGACGAGCAGTACTTC
TRBJ2-1	TRBD1	few	TRBV6-1	CASGISGEGQQAYNEQFF	TGTGCCAGCGGTATATCCGGTGAGGGACAGCAAGCCTACAATGAGCAGTTCTTC
TRBJ2-7	-	-	TRBV27	CASSLGRRAHEQYF	TGTGCCAGCAGTTTGGGCAGAAGAGCCCACGAGCAGTACTTC
TRBJ2-1	TRBD2	-	TRBV20-1	CSARVGSGGYNEQFF	TGCAGTGCTAGAGTTGGTAGCGGGGGGTACAATGAGCAGTTCTTC
TRBJ2-7	-	-	TRBV6-6	CASSRKEEQYF	TGTGCCAGCAGCAGGAAGGAGGAGCAGTACTTC
TRBJ1-1	-	-	TRBV29-1	CSAGFKGFGGKAEAFF	TGCAGCGCCGGGTTCAAGGGGTTCGGGGGGAAAGCTGAAGCTTTCTTT
TRBJ2-7	TRBD1	few	TRBV20-1	CSARGTQASYEQYF	TGCAGTGCCAGGGGGACCCAGGCCTCCTACGAGCAGTACTTC
TRBJ2-1	-	many	TRBV7-9	CASSFRELGYNEQFF	TGTGCCAGCAGCTTTCGCGAGCTGGGTTACAATGAGCAGTTCTTC
TRBJ2-3	-	-	TRBV18	CASSPGDLKVTDTQYF	TGTGCCAGCTCACCCGGGGACCTTAAAGTGACAGATACGCAGTATTTT
TRBJ2-3	TRBD2	few	TRBV5-1	CASRGLATDTQYF	TGCGCCAGCAGGGGACTAGCAACAGATACGCAGTATTTT
TRBJ1-1	TRBD1	few	TRBV18	CASSPQGANPDTEAFF	TGTGCCAGCTCACCGCAGGGGGCTAACCCGGACACTGAAGCTTTCTTT
TRBJ1-4	-	-	TRBV6-5	CASSYSFFPGIATNEKLFF	TGTGCCAGCAGTTACTCGTTCTTCCCGGGGATAGCAACTAATGAAAAACTGTTTTTT
TRBJ1-4	-	-	TRBV4-1	CASSPLNRALNEKLFF	TGCGCCAGCAGCCCCCTGAACAGGGCCCTTAATGAAAAACTGTTTTTT
TRBJ2-7	TRBD1	few	TRBV19	CASSIGQGSSRGQYF	TGTGCCAGTAGTATCGGACAGGGGTCTTCTAGAGGGCAGTACTTC
TRBJ1-1	-	few	TRBV7-9	CASSARIVEAFF	TGTGCCAGCAGCGCCCGTATTGTGGAAGCTTTCTTT
TRBJ2-7	-	few	TRBV13	CASSGRDGNYEQYF	TGTGCCAGCAGTGGTCGGGACGGGAACTACGAGCAGTACTTC
TRBJ2-3	-	-	TRBV20-1	CSIEQGVDTQYF	TGCAGTATAGAGCAGGGAGTAGATACGCAGTATTTT
TRBJ2-1	TRBD1	many	TRBV5-6	CASSSYGQGFNEQFF	TGTGCCAGCAGCTCCTACGGACAGGGGTTCAATGAGCAGTTCTTC
TRBJ2-2	TRBD1	-	TRBV5-1	CASRPAGGSNTGELFF	TGCGCCAGCAGACCCGCAGGGGGCTCTAACACCGGGGAGCTGTTTTTT
TRBJ2-7	-	many	TRBV4-1	CASSQKQGYYEQYF	TGCGCCAGCAGCCAGAAACAGGGATACTACGAGCAGTACTTC
TRBJ2-7	TRBD1	-	TRBV29-1	CSVEDPGPGTGESSYEQYF	TGCAGCGTTGAAGATCCTGGACCTGGGACAGGGGAAAGCTCCTACGAGCAGTACTTC
TRBJ2-3	TRBD2	few	TRBV2	CASSGASGRFTDTQYF	TGTGCCAGCAGTGGGGCTAGCGGGAGATTCACAGATACGCAGTATTTT
TRBJ2-2	-	few	TRBV20-1	CSARASENTGELFF	TGCAGTGCTAGAGCCAGCGAGAACACCGGGGAGCTGTTTTTT
TRBJ2-7	-	-	TRBV10-3	CAISEGQSYEQYF	TGTGCCATCAGTGAAGGGCAGTCCTACGAGCAGTACTTC
TRBJ2-1	-	few	TRBV10-3	CAISERAGAYDEQFF	TGTGCCATCAGTGAGCGGGCAGGGGCGTATGATGAGCAGTTCTTC